A single sample is the source of the 18 T cell receptor beta chains below, sequenced in a study of cytomegalovirus exposure and HLA in healthy donors. The PCR ran on 60 Vbeta and 13 Jbeta primers. Data came from immunoSEQ multiplex PCR; TCRdb stores just in-frame clones and leaves some out. This table has approximately 100,000 clones, 76% appearing once. Sequencing was carried out using PBMCs. These TCRs come from a man aged 40-50 years in good health and CMV-seronegative.

V usage is TRBV6-6 and J usage is TRBJ1-5; the D gene is possibly TRBD1 (6 bases). This CDR3 spans 16 amino acids. CDR1 and CDR2 from the germline V gene are MNHNY and SVGAGI (reference sequence). Trimming left V 5 bases short and J 4 bases short, with 18 bases between. The CDR3 DNA reads TGTGCCAGCAGTCCCCAGTGGAAGGGGGAGAATCAGCCCCAGCATTTT. This sequence encodes CASSPQWKGENQPQHF.

The chain couples TRBV10-3 to TRBJ1-1; 11 bases agree with TRBD1. CDR1 is ENHRY, CDR2 SYGVKD, per germline. This CDR3 spans 17 amino acids. V dropped 9 bases and J dropped 0; count of bases not matched to a gene: 12. Written as DNA, the CDR3 is TGTGCCATTCGGACAGGGGGCATGGGCGAGGTGAACACTGAAGCTTTCTTT. Protein: CAIRTGGMGEVNTEAFF.

The V call is TRBV6-5, the J call TRBJ1-2; 7 bases match TRBD1. The CDR3 runs to 15 residues. The V segment lost 6 bases and the J segment 7 bases; nucleotides outside the gene matches: 14. Germline assignment: CDR1 MNHEY and CDR2 SVGAGI. This chain's CDR3 is CASRPTGTANFGYTF. Written as DNA, the CDR3 is TGTGCCAGCAGACCAACCGGGACAGCGAATTTTGGCTACACCTTC.

There are a few counts of this clone. V is TRBV9 and J is TRBJ2-2; 15 positions agree with TRBD2. Trimming cost V 4 bases and J 1 base; bases outside gene matches: 5. Germline assignment: CDR1 SGDLS and CDR2 YYNGEE. The CDR3 spans 18 residues. Here the CDR3 reads CASSIEGLAGGNTGELFF. The CDR3 nucleotides are TGTGCCAGCAGCATCGAGGGACTAGCGGGGGGGAACACCGGGGAGCTGTTTTTT.

The genes are TRBV4-3 and TRBJ2-1; a possible D gene is TRBD2 (7 bases). CDR1 is LGHNA and CDR2 is YSLEER in the germline V gene. This CDR3 contains 16 residues. Trimming left V 0 bases short and J 5 bases short, with 14 bases between. CDR3 sequence reads: CASSQDWQGRDNEQFF. The CDR3 DNA follows: TGCGCCAGCAGCCAAGACTGGCAGGGGAGGGACAATGAGCAGTTCTTC.

The chain combines TRBV11-3 with TRBJ1-5, with D unresolved. The germline CDR1 and CDR2 sequences are SGHNT and YENEEA. V lost 8 bases to trimming and J lost 0 bases, with 23 bases between them. The CDR3 length is 18 residues. DNA for the CDR3: TGTGCCAGCCCAGCTTGTAGATCCCCCAGGTATAGCAATCAGCCCCAGCATTTT. Translation: CASPACRSPRYSNQPQHF.

The chain joins TRBV2 to TRBJ1-6, with a possible D match to TRBD1 (5 bases). This CDR3 spans 15 amino acids. Germline V gene data show CDR1 as SNHLY and CDR2 as FYNNEI. V dropped 3 bases and J dropped 0 bases, with 6 bases sitting between them. CDR3 DNA sequence: TGTGCCAGCAGTGAGCAGGGCTCCTATAATTCACCCCTCCACTTT. It translates to CASSEQGSYNSPLHF.

CDR3 in amino acids: CASKGLAGGYNEQFF. In nucleotides, the CDR3 is TGTGCCAGCAAAGGGCTAGCGGGGGGTTACAATGAGCAGTTCTTC. The V call is TRBV28, the J call TRBJ2-1, with 11 bases that match TRBD2. The junction had 6 bases not matched to a gene; V was cut back by 7 bases and J by 4 bases. Germline CDR1 reads MDHEN; CDR2 reads SYDVKM. This CDR3 is built from 15 residues. Using reference TRBV28 and TRBJ2-1 for the parts outside the CDR3, the full variable domain is DVKVTQSSRYLVKRTGEKVFLECVQDMDHENMFWYRQDPGLGLRLIYFSYDVKMKEKGDIPEGYSVSREKKERFSLILESASTNQTSMYLCASKGLAGGYNEQFFGPGTRLTVL.

This chain links TRBV7-2 with TRBJ2-1, with a tentative D call TRBD1 (5 bases). Trimming took off 1 base at V and 3 bases at J, with 10 bases between the two ends. The CDR3 totals 15 residues. From germline, CDR1 is SGHTA and CDR2 FQGNSA. CDR3 DNA sequence: TGTGCCAGCAGCTTAGTCAGTCAGGGCTACAATGAGCAGTTCTTC. Encoded protein: CASSLVSQGYNEQFF.

The V gene is TRBV5-1, the J gene TRBJ2-7, with TRBD2 identical over 7 bases. V lost 0 bases to trimming and J lost 6 bases; unmatched junction nucleotides: 9. Germline lookup yields CDR1 SGHRS and CDR2 YFSETQ. The length of the CDR3 is 15 residues. The CDR3 spells CASSLVGLGAGEQYV. For the CDR3, the DNA is TGCGCCAGCAGCTTGGTTGGACTAGGAGCGGGCGAGCAGTACGTC.

This chain links TRBV6-6 with TRBJ2-1; the D gene is possibly TRBD2 (5 bases). This CDR3 contains 14 residues. Per germline, CDR1 MNHNY and CDR2 SVGAGI (reference sequence). V was cut by 2 bases and J by 6 bases, with 11 bases left in between. The CDR3 region has the DNA TGTGCCAGCAGTTACCAGCGGCCGAGCAATGAGCAGTTCTTC. Residues: CASSYQRPSNEQFF.

J is TRBJ2-5 and V is TRBV10-3, with D perhaps TRBD1 (6 bases). The CDR3 contains 16 residues. V dropped 10 bases and J dropped 0 bases, with 21 bases sitting between them. Germline V gene data show CDR1 as ENHRY and CDR2 as SYGVKD. This CDR3 is CATRTPGTSYQETQYF. The CDR3 bases are TGTGCCACGCGCACCCCCGGGACATCGTACCAAGAGACCCAGTACTTC.

This clone has only a few counts. The chain uses TRBV6-5 and TRBJ1-1, with a possible D match to TRBD1 (6 bases). Trimming left V 6 bases short and J 3 bases short, with 11 bases between. Germline CDR1 and CDR2: MNHEY and SVGAGI. This CDR3 spans 13 amino acids. CDR3 loop: CASRQGLDTEAFF. The DNA of the CDR3 is TGTGCCAGCAGACAGGGTTTGGACACTGAAGCTTTCTTT.

Here the CDR3 DNA reads TGTGCCAGCAGTTACAGGCAGGGGGCCAACACCGGGGAGCTGTTTTTT. Amino acid sequence: CASSYRQGANTGELFF. The chain uses TRBV6-5 and TRBJ2-2; 8 nucleotides match TRBD1. The junction had 4 bases not matched to a gene; V was cut back by 2 bases and J by 2 bases. CDR1 is MNHEY, CDR2 SVGAGI, per germline. CDR3 length equals 16 residues.

The V and J genes are TRBV6-5 and TRBJ2-3; tentative D call: TRBD2 (6 bases). The CDR3 length is 15 residues. The germline gives CDR1 MNHEY, CDR2 SVGAGI. The ends were cut back, 2 bases at V and 4 bases at J, with 13 bases in the middle. Here the CDR3 reads CASSYSAGSADTQYF. The CDR3 coding sequence is TGTGCCAGCAGTTACAGTGCGGGGTCGGCAGATACGCAGTATTTT.

This rearrangement joins TRBV10-3 to TRBJ2-7, with D maybe TRBD2 (6 bases). The CDR3 runs to 13 residues. CDR1 and CDR2 from the germline V gene are ENHRY and SYGVKD. V lost 4 bases and J lost 4, with 11 bases in between. The CDR3 sequence is CAISAVGGYEQYV. The CDR3 DNA reads TGTGCCATCAGTGCCGTCGGGGGATACGAGCAGTACGTC.

Sample share makes this clone medium-sized (0.01 to 0.1%). The same CDR3 arises from other DNA sequences in this sample as well. The chain is built from TRBV6-5 and TRBJ1-3, with TRBD1 as a possible D gene (5 bases). The CDR3 is 14 residues long. Germline loops: CDR1 MNHEY, CDR2 SVGAGI. With 2 bases removed from V and 2 bases from J, the gap between germline ends came to 7 bases. Here the CDR3 DNA reads TGTGCCAGCAGTTACGGCAGGGCTGGAAACACCATATATTTT. It encodes CASSYGRAGNTIYF.

As for this clone: The likely explanation is a read error, given a far larger clone one base away. The gene calls are TRBV19 and TRBJ1-2; D is ambiguous. CDR3 length: 12 residues. Germline V gives CDR1 LNHDA, CDR2 SQIVND (reference sequence). The CDR3 loop reads CASREARYGCTF. CDR3 nucleotides: TGTGCCAGTAGGGAGGCTCGCTATGGCTGCACCTTC.